This T cell receptor beta chain was sequenced during a study of T cells after yellow fever vaccination. General observations from the study: The secondary response peaked faster, at day 5 versus 15, but was weaker. Abundant clonotypes (contaminants from the bulk population) could be present in FACS-sorted repertoires. Post-booster repertoires again held most primary-vaccination clones (roughly 95% CD4, about 88% CD8).

On this clonotype: The antigen is not known.

By 5'RACE template switching, TCR cDNA was produced, with a universal primer site and UMIs added in the process. TCRdb analysed the 5' RACE reads with MiXCR anew, one entry per CDR3 protein. The sample carries a few hundred thousand distinct CDR3 sequences, 10% to 15% recorded once. The sequenced sample was CD4+ T cells sorted from PBMCs, obtained 45 days after the yellow fever booster vaccination. This sequence originates from a man aged 30 to 45 who received the YFV17D yellow fever vaccine.

CDR3: CASSTGQQMNTEAFF. As DNA, the CDR3 is TGTGCCAGCAGTACCGGACAGCAGATGAACACTGAAGCTTTCTTT. The chain has TRBV7-9 and TRBJ1-1; tentative D call: TRBD1 (6 bases). The length of the CDR3 is 15 residues. Germline lookup yields CDR1 SEHNR and CDR2 FQNEAQ (reference sequence). Trimming pared 6 bases from V and 0 bases from J, leaving 14 bases between.